Listed below are T cell receptor beta chains from one sample, sequenced in a study of control samples from healthy donors and cancer patients. Clones were sequenced by immunoSEQ multiplex PCR, and TCRdb holds only the in-frame ones, with some missing. The data contain about 100,000 clones, more than 85% of them seen just once; the ten biggest clones take up around 8.5%. The source material was blood. These receptors were collected from a man between 18 and 35 years old in good health. CDR3s include the opening cysteine and the closing phenylalanine or tryptophan. Fields, in order: D gene, clone size, J gene, V gene, CDR3 protein, CDR3 DNA. A D gene is named only where the DNA matches it firmly. The size entry is marked missing in some rows and otherwise reads once, few, many or a size class.

NA | once | TRBJ2-3 | TRBV5-5 | CASSEGTDTQYF | TGTGCCAGCAGCGAGGGCACAGATACGCAGTATTTT
NA | NA | TRBJ1-4 | TRBV3-1/TRBV3-2 | CASSQDSPATNEKLFF | TGTGCCAGCAGCCAAGATAGCCCGGCAACTAATGAAAAACTGTTTTTT
TRBD2 | NA | TRBJ2-7 | TRBV18 | CASSPTERGLYEQYF | TGTGCCAGCTCTCCCACTGAGCGGGGGCTCTACGAGCAGTACTTC
NA | NA | TRBJ1-5 | TRBV4-1 | CASSQAAQGGNQPQHF | TGCGCCAGCAGCCAAGCGGCACAGGGAGGAAATCAGCCCCAGCATTTT
NA | few | TRBJ1-4 | TRBV5-5 | CASSLDVEKLFF | TGTGCCAGCAGCTTGGACGTCGAAAAACTGTTTTTT
NA | NA | TRBJ1-5 | TRBV7-2 | CASSLKTGGNQPQHF | TGTGCCAGCAGCCTAAAAACCGGGGGCAATCAGCCCCAGCATTTT
TRBD1 | NA | TRBJ2-2 | TRBV12-5 | CASGLVGSTGGPTANTGELFF | TGTGCTAGTGGTTTGGTAGGGAGCACAGGGGGCCCCACTGCGAACACCGGGGAGCTGTTTTTT
NA | NA | TRBJ2-4 | TRBV11-1 | CASSLGTVRKNIQYF | TGTGCCAGCAGCTTAGGGACAGTCCGGAAAAACATTCAGTACTTC
NA | NA | TRBJ2-7 | TRBV5-1 | CASSFGDEQYF | TGCGCCAGCAGCTTTGGGGATGAGCAGTACTTC
TRBD1 | NA | TRBJ1-1 | TRBV10-3 | CAIWETGDTEAFF | TGTGCCATCTGGGAGACAGGGGACACTGAAGCTTTCTTT
TRBD2 | NA | TRBJ2-3 | TRBV5-1 | CASTLAGTTDTQYF | TGCGCCAGTACACTAGCGGGAACCACAGATACGCAGTATTTT
NA | NA | TRBJ1-1 | TRBV7-9 | CASSLGDRLNTEAFF | TGTGCCAGCAGCTTAGGTGACAGGCTGAACACTGAAGCTTTCTTT
TRBD2 | NA | TRBJ2-3 | TRBV15 | CATSRDVAGGPRDTQYF | TGTGCCACCAGCAGAGATGTAGCGGGAGGGCCCAGGGATACGCAGTATTTT
NA | NA | TRBJ2-7 | TRBV5-5 | CASSFWGPTLYEQYF | TGTGCCAGCAGCTTCTGGGGACCGACACTCTACGAGCAGTACTTC
NA | once | TRBJ1-1 | TRBV19 | CASSFFNTEAFF | TGTGCCAGTAGCTTCTTTAACACTGAAGCTTTCTTT
TRBD2 | NA | TRBJ2-2 | TRBV3-1/TRBV3-2 | CASSPLGLAENTGELFF | TGTGCCAGCAGCCCTCTGGGACTAGCGGAGAACACCGGGGAGCTGTTTTTT
NA | NA | TRBJ1-1 | TRBV5-6 | CASSLAARGAGAFF | TGTGCCAGCAGCTTGGCGGCCAGGGGAGCGGGAGCTTTCTTT
TRBD1 | NA | TRBJ2-7 | TRBV5-1 | CASSLEAQGGYYEQYF | TGCGCCAGCAGCTTAGAGGCACAGGGGGGTTACTACGAGCAGTACTTC
TRBD1 | NA | TRBJ1-5 | TRBV5-3 | CARSLLGKTGVRGSSNQPQHF | TGTGCCAGAAGCCTATTGGGAAAAACAGGGGTACGGGGAAGTAGCAATCAGCCCCAGCATTTT
TRBD1 | NA | TRBJ1-5 | TRBV18 | CASRTGSNQPQHF | TGTGCCAGCCGGACAGGGAGCAATCAGCCCCAGCATTTT
NA | NA | TRBJ1-2 | TRBV3-1/TRBV3-2 | CASSQVGTQTGYGYTF | TGTGCCAGCAGCCAAGTAGGGACCCAGACGGGATATGGCTACACCTTC
NA | NA | TRBJ2-1 | TRBV28 | CASSLLDEQFF | TGTGCCAGCAGTTTATTGGATGAGCAGTTCTTC
NA | NA | TRBJ1-5 | TRBV18 | CASSPGHRDRPPQHF | TGTGCCAGCTCACCAGGGCACCGAGACAGACCGCCCCAGCATTTT
NA | NA | TRBJ2-7 | TRBV9 | CASSVADRTYEQYF | TGTGCCAGCAGTGTTGCGGACAGAACTTACGAGCAGTACTTC
TRBD2 | NA | TRBJ2-1 | TRBV15 | CATSRSTGTSGRGDKFF | TGTGCCACCAGCAGATCCACCGGGACTAGCGGGAGAGGAGATAAGTTCTTC
NA | NA | TRBJ1-2 | TRBV19 | CATLEAALGYGYTF | TGTGCCACTCTTGAGGCAGCCCTGGGCTATGGCTACACCTTC